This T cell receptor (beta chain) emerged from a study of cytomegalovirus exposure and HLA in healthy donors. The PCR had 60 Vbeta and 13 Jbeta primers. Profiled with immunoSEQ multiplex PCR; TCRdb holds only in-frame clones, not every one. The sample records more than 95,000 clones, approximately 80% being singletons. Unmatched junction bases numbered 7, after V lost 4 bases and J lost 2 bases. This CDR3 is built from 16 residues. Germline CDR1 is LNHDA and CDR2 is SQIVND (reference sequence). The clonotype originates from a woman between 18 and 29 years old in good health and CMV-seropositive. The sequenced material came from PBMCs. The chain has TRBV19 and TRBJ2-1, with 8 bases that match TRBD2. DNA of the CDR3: TGTGCCAGTAGTACCCGGACTAGCACAACCTACAATGAGCAGTTCTTC. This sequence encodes CASSTRTSTTYNEQFF.